The source of this TCR beta chain is a study of a mutant IDH1 vaccine in newly diagnosed glioma. Clones were sequenced by immunoSEQ multiplex PCR, and TCRdb holds only the in-frame ones, with some missing. This sample yields over 60,000 clones, of which over 75% are seen a single time; 1.5% to 2% belongs to the top ten. Trimming took 5 bases from V and 0 from J, leaving 7 bases between them. CDR3 length: 13 residues. Germline-derived CDR1 and CDR2 are SEHNR and FQNEAQ (reference sequence). Described time point: week 11, during vaccination. With topical imiquimod, each dose of the vaccine consisted of 300 ug of mutant IDH1 20-mer peptide. A note on this clone: Its target is unknown.

Sequencing was performed on PBMCs, taken from a glioma patient whose treatment included an IDH1 peptide vaccine. The clonotype originates from a middle-aged man with glioma. This chain links TRBV7-9 with TRBJ1-1; no clear D. The CDR3 nucleotides are TGTGCCAGCAGCCTATACATGAACACTGAAGCTTTCTTT. Translating it yields CASSLYMNTEAFF.